The subject of this entry is one T cell receptor (beta chain). This clone has more than one count but fewer than ten. Its antigen target is currently unknown. No base qualities exist here, and no much larger clone lies one base off it. The sample originates from a study of CD8+ T cells in alopecia areata (dated by TCRdb to the late 2010s). About the investigation overall: To study T cell clonal expansion in alopecia areata, the researchers applied high-throughput TCRbeta sequencing to both the C3H/HeJ mouse model and human patients. On the human side, TCRbeta sequencing was run on scalp tissue and on sorted CD4+ and CD8+ peripheral blood T cells from healthy controls and from alopecia areata patients with either patchy or totalis/universalis disease. Scalp clonality was compared among normal scalp (n=4), patchy alopecia areata scalp (n=8), and alopecia totalis/universalis scalp (n=8). The RNA source kit depended on sample type: the PAXgene miRNA kit for fixed scalp, the miRNeasy kit for PBMCs, and the RNeasy kit for mouse skin. TCRbeta CDR3 regions were amplified by immunoSEQ multiplex PCR with 35 Vbeta forward and 13 Jbeta reverse primers.

The library was prepared using the immunoSEQ multiplex PCR assay. RNA was extracted from all samples and reverse transcribed into cDNA, which served as template for TCR sequencing. SuperScript III was used for first-strand cDNA synthesis, primed with a 2:1 mix of oligo-dT and random hexamers. A synthetic immune receptor repertoire was used to assess amplification bias, and residual bias was removed computationally. The source study handled its data this way. Raw reads were preprocessed to remove errors, and CDR3 was defined according to IMGT conventions as the region from the conserved cysteine to phenylalanine. Clonality was calculated as 1 minus Shannon entropy normalized by log2 of the number of productive unique TCRs. Whether scalp clones were CD4 or CD8 was inferred by matching scalp TCRbeta sequences against CD4 and CD8 repertoires sorted from blood. TCRdb retrieved this table from immuneACCESS and kept in-frame rearrangements only. Not all clones are present; in checked studies, unresolved V genes account for under half, and no reason is known for the remainder. Clone size and V and J calls were adopted from that table, with D and trimming inferred from the DNA. This sample lists about 110,000 clones; roughly 60% were detected once. The ten largest account for under 25% of the sample.

Summary of the overall study and its limitations: Compared with mice, TCR sequences shared between patients were less clear, possibly partly because of HLA diversity across the patient population. Lesional scalp, especially in alopecia totalis/universalis, showed higher clonality and more expanded CD8+ clones than normal scalp, suggesting antigenic drive. Unlike mouse skin, where gammadelta T cells dominate, normal human skin contains resident alphabeta T cells that get sequenced too, which complicates analysis of the scalp TCR repertoire.

V is reduced by 6 bases and J by 5 bases, leaving a spacing of 34 bases between them. Including the terminal cysteine and phenylalanine, the CDR3 comprises 20 residues. Only the CDR3 part of the read is kept: 60 bases, read in frame from the first base. Reading the germline V gene (reference sequence) gives CDR1 PRHDT and CDR2 FYEKMQ. PBMCs were isolated by density centrifugation and stained for CD3, CD4 and CD8, after which CD4+ and CD8+ T cells were sorted on a FACSAria. Scalp biopsies and blood samples were obtained from unaffected controls. The sequenced sample consisted of CD8+ T cells sorted from blood. The rearrangement combines TRBV13 with TRBJ2-5; 5 matching bases give a weak D call of TRBD1. The clonotype originates from a human donor in good health. The nucleotides read TGTGCCAGCAGTTATGCCCTCGAGCCAGGGCCGACCATTGCCCGGGAGACCCAGTACTTC. This codes for CASSYALEPGPTIARETQYF.